The 21 T cell receptor beta chains presented below share a single source sample, sequenced in a study of cytomegalovirus exposure and HLA in healthy donors. The PCR made use of 60 Vbeta and 13 Jbeta primers. Repertoires were generated with immunoSEQ multiplex PCR, while TCRdb's copy carries only in-frame clones and drops some. Its table lists tens of thousands of clones. The sample was PBMCs. Receptors were obtained from a woman in her twenties or thirties in good health and CMV-seronegative.

This rearrangement joins TRBV29-1 to TRBJ1-3; TRBD1 is a possible D gene (6 bases). V was trimmed by 0 bases and J by 0 bases, leaving 12 bases between them. CDR1 SQVTM and CDR2 ANQGSEA come from the germline V gene. The CDR3 contains 16 residues. The CDR3 protein is CSVEDPRGPSGNTIYF. The CDR3 nucleotides read TGCAGCGTTGAAGATCCCAGGGGCCCCTCTGGAAACACCATATATTTT.

The J gene is TRBJ2-7, the V gene TRBV30; 9 bases line up with TRBD2. CDR3 length: 14 amino acids. The germline gives CDR1 GTSNPN, CDR2 SVGIG (reference sequence). V gave up 5 bases and J gave up 3 bases; unmatched junction bases: 8. CDR3 residues: CAWESRGGVYEQYF. In DNA, the CDR3 is TGTGCCTGGGAGAGCCGCGGGGGGGTCTACGAGCAGTACTTC.

The gene calls are TRBV15 and TRBJ1-5; the match to TRBD1 covers 10 bases. Germline V gene data show CDR1 as LNHNV and CDR2 as YYDKDF (reference sequence). Trimming removed 1 base from V and 5 bases from J; junction bases left unmatched: 5. This CDR3 has 16 amino acids. CDR3 in DNA: TGTGCCACCAGCAGAGTAGACAGGGGGCCATATCAGCCCCAGCATTTT. Encoded protein: CATSRVDRGPYQPQHF. The full variable domain, rest sourced from reference TRBV15 and TRBJ1-5, is DAMVIQNPRYQVTQFGKPVTLSCSQTLNHNVMYWYQQKSSQAPKLLFHYYDKDFNNEADTPDNFQSRRPNTSFCFLDIRSPGLGDTAMYLCATSRVDRGPYQPQHFGDGTRLSIL.

The chain combines TRBV4-1 with TRBJ2-7, with 7 bases fitting TRBD2. Germline CDR1 reads MGHRA; CDR2 reads YSYEKL. This CDR3 comprises 14 residues. V was pared by 1 base and J by 5 bases, with 5 bases of the junction left unmatched. The CDR3 here is CASSQGPGGDEQYF. The CDR3 region has the DNA TGCGCCAGCAGCCAAGGCCCGGGGGGAGACGAGCAGTACTTC.

The V and J genes are TRBV30 and TRBJ2-2; no reliable D call. V lost 2 bases and J 4 bases, leaving 5 bases between the germline ends. CDR1 and CDR2 from the germline V gene are GTSNPN and SVGIG (reference sequence). CDR3 size: 12 residues. The CDR3 loop is CAWSSSTGELFF. The CDR3 coding sequence is TGTGCCTGGAGTTCGTCCACCGGGGAGCTGTTTTTT.

The V call is TRBV6-4, the J call TRBJ2-7; D may be TRBD2 (6 bases). Trimming stripped 9 bases from V and 2 bases from J, with 17 bases between. The CDR3 is 14 residues long. CDR1 is MRHNA, CDR2 SNTAGT, per germline. The CDR3 nucleotides read TGTGCCAGTTTCTCTAGCGTAGAGGCCTACGAGCAGTACTTC. This codes for CASFSSVEAYEQYF.

The chain combines TRBV29-1 with TRBJ1-2; a possible D gene is TRBD1 (6 bases). The V gene's germline CDR1 is SQVTM and CDR2 ANQGSEA. The CDR3 contains 13 residues. Trimming pared 6 bases from V and 8 bases from J, leaving 19 bases between. The CDR3 reads CSVAVQGTTGYTF. Here the CDR3 DNA reads TGCAGCGTCGCGGTACAGGGAACAACGGGCTACACCTTC.

As to this clone: This CDR3 is also generated by other DNA sequences in the sample. This chain uses TRBV4-2 with TRBJ1-6; D gene unclear. Germline CDR1 and CDR2: LGHNA and YNFKEQ. V lost 0 bases, J lost 9 bases, and 6 bases lay in between. This CDR3 comprises 13 residues. The DNA for the CDR3 is TGTGCCAGCAGCCAAGATAACTCTTCACCCCTCCACTTT. This encodes CASSQDNSSPLHF.

The chain has TRBV5-1 and TRBJ2-1, with 11 nucleotides matching TRBD2. Unmatched junction bases numbered 9, after V lost 2 bases and J lost 5 bases. Germline CDR1 and CDR2: SGHRS and YFSETQ. The CDR3 contains 17 residues. The CDR3 protein is CASSFGSGGAGNNEQFF. The DNA of the CDR3 is TGCGCCAGCAGCTTCGGTAGCGGGGGGGCCGGGAACAATGAGCAGTTCTTC.

The V call is TRBV7-9, the J call TRBJ2-3; 7 bases match TRBD2. Germline-derived CDR1 and CDR2 are SEHNR and FQNEAQ (reference sequence). The CDR3 has 12 amino acids. V lost 2 bases and J lost 9; bases outside the gene matches: 2. CDR3 sequence: CASSLPGGTQYF. CDR3 sequence (DNA): TGTGCCAGCAGCTTACCCGGGGGGACGCAGTATTTT.

The chain carries TRBV2 and TRBJ2-1; 12 bases are shared with TRBD2. Trimming took 8 bases from V and 8 from J; bases not matched to a gene: 4. The germline CDR1 and CDR2 sequences are SNHLY and FYNNEI. The CDR3 is made up of 13 amino acids. The CDR3, as DNA: TGTGCCAGCCGGACTAGCGGGGTTTATGAGCAGTTCTTC. Translation gives CASRTSGVYEQFF.

The chain employs TRBV19 and TRBJ1-1; 7 bases match TRBD1. The length of the CDR3 is 15 residues. Losses at the gene ends were 5 bases for V and 6 bases for J; bases not matched to a gene: 12. CDR1 LNHDA and CDR2 SQIVND come from the germline V gene (reference sequence). CDR3 residues: CASSPPTGIAPEAFF. As DNA, the CDR3 is TGTGCCAGTAGTCCCCCGACAGGGATTGCTCCTGAAGCTTTCTTT.

The chain has TRBV11-2 and TRBJ2-7, with 11 bases identical to TRBD1. Trimming at V came to 1 base and at J to 6 bases, leaving 2 bases not matched to a gene. CDR3 length equals 14 residues. Germline V gene lookup returns CDR1 SGHAT and CDR2 FQNNGV. CDR3 DNA sequence: TGTGCCAGCAGCTTAGGGACAGGGGGCGTCGAGCAGTACTTC. The encoded protein is CASSLGTGGVEQYF. Full variable domain (rest looked up from reference TRBV11-2 and TRBJ2-7): EAGVAQSPRYKIIEKRQSVAFWCNPISGHATLYWYQQILGQGPKLLIQFQNNGVVDDSQLPKDRFSAERLKGVDSTLKIQPAKLEDSAVYLCASSLGTGGVEQYFGPGTRLTVT.

The CDR3 loop reads CAWSVPGQGSQPQHF. The CDR3 coding sequence is TGTGCCTGGAGTGTACCGGGACAGGGGAGTCAGCCCCAGCATTTT. This chain joins TRBV30 and TRBJ1-5; 10 bases match TRBD1. Trimming removed 0 bases from V and 6 bases from J; junction bases left unmatched: 5. Per germline, CDR1 GTSNPN and CDR2 SVGIG (reference sequence). CDR3 length: 15 amino acids. The entire variable domain, with the rest obtained from reference TRBV30 and TRBJ1-5, is as follows: SQTIHQWPATLVQPVGSPLSLECTVEGTSNPNLYWYRQAAGRGLQLLFYSVGIGQISSEVPQNLSASRPQDRQFILSSKKLLLSDSGFYLCAWSVPGQGSQPQHFGDGTRLSIL.

The rearrangement uses TRBV5-5 and TRBJ2-5; 7 bases match TRBD1. The J segment lost 2 bases and the V segment lost 0 bases, leaving 4 bases of the junction unmatched. The CDR3 sequence is 15 residues long. Germline V gene data show CDR1 as SGHKS and CDR2 as YYEKEE (reference sequence). The CDR3, as DNA: TGTGCCAGCAGCTTGGTAGAGGACAGGCAAGAGACCCAGTACTTC. Protein product: CASSLVEDRQETQYF.

The chain couples TRBV28 to TRBJ2-7, with TRBD2 as a possible D gene (6 bases). In germline, CDR1 is MDHEN, CDR2 SYDVKM. This CDR3 comprises 14 residues. V lost 5 bases, J lost 4 bases, and 15 bases lay in between. The CDR3 coding sequence is TGTGCCAGCAGTGAGACCGGGACTGCTTACGAGCAGTACTTC. It specifies CASSETGTAYEQYF. The variable domain in full, with the rest retrieved from reference TRBV28 and TRBJ2-7, is DVKVTQSSRYLVKRTGEKVFLECVQDMDHENMFWYRQDPGLGLRLIYFSYDVKMKEKGDIPEGYSVSREKKERFSLILESASTNQTSMYLCASSETGTAYEQYFGPGTRLTVT.

The rearrangement links TRBV6-8 to TRBJ2-3; 8 bases map to TRBD2. The CDR3 loop spans 18 amino acids. J gave up 5 bases and V 5 bases, and 18 bases lay outside the gene matches. Per the germline V gene, CDR1 is MNHGY and CDR2 is SAAAGT. The CDR3 nucleotides are TGTGCCAGCAGTCCCCACCGTGAAGCGGGGGCCGGGGTAGATACGCAGTATTTT. It encodes CASSPHREAGAGVDTQYF.

V usage is TRBV4-1 and J usage is TRBJ1-2; 10 bases are a match to TRBD1. Looked up from germline, CDR1 is MGHRA and CDR2 is YSYEKL. The CDR3 runs 15 residues. V was clipped by 5 bases and J by 2 bases; unmatched bases: 5. CDR3 residues: CASSNSDRGNYGYTF. Written as DNA, the CDR3 is TGCGCCAGCAGCAACTCGGACAGGGGGAACTATGGCTACACCTTC.

This rearrangement joins TRBV5-1 to TRBJ2-3; D unclear. This CDR3 spans 14 amino acids. Trimming shortened V by 0 bases and J by 1 base, and 6 bases separated the two germline ends. Germline V gives CDR1 SGHRS, CDR2 YFSETQ. In DNA, the CDR3 is TGCGCCAGCAGCTTGGAGACTCGCACAGATACGCAGTATTTT. Amino acid sequence: CASSLETRTDTQYF.

The chain links TRBV2 to TRBJ2-1; 9 positions agree with TRBD2. The trim removed 7 bases at V and 4 bases at J, leaving 5 bases unmatched. Germline V gives CDR1 SNHLY, CDR2 FYNNEI. The CDR3 extends over 14 amino acids. In nucleotides, the CDR3 is TGTGCCAGCAAGGTAGCGGGGGTGTACAATGAGCAGTTCTTC. The encoded protein is CASKVAGVYNEQFF. The whole variable domain, remainder taken from reference TRBV2 and TRBJ2-1, is EPEVTQTPSHQVTQMGQEVILRCVPISNHLYFYWYRQILGQKVEFLVSFYNNEISEKSEIFDDQFSVERPDGSNFTLKIRSTKLEDSAMYFCASKVAGVYNEQFFGPGTRLTVL.

V usage is TRBV5-8 and J usage is TRBJ2-3, with a possible D match to TRBD1 (5 bases). CDR1 is SGHTS and CDR2 is YDEGEE in the germline V gene. This CDR3 has 14 residues. V was pared by 0 bases and J by 6 bases, with 11 bases between. The DNA of the CDR3 is TGTGCCAGCAGCTTGGTAGGGGCAGGGGATACGCAGTATTTT. Translation: CASSLVGAGDTQYF.